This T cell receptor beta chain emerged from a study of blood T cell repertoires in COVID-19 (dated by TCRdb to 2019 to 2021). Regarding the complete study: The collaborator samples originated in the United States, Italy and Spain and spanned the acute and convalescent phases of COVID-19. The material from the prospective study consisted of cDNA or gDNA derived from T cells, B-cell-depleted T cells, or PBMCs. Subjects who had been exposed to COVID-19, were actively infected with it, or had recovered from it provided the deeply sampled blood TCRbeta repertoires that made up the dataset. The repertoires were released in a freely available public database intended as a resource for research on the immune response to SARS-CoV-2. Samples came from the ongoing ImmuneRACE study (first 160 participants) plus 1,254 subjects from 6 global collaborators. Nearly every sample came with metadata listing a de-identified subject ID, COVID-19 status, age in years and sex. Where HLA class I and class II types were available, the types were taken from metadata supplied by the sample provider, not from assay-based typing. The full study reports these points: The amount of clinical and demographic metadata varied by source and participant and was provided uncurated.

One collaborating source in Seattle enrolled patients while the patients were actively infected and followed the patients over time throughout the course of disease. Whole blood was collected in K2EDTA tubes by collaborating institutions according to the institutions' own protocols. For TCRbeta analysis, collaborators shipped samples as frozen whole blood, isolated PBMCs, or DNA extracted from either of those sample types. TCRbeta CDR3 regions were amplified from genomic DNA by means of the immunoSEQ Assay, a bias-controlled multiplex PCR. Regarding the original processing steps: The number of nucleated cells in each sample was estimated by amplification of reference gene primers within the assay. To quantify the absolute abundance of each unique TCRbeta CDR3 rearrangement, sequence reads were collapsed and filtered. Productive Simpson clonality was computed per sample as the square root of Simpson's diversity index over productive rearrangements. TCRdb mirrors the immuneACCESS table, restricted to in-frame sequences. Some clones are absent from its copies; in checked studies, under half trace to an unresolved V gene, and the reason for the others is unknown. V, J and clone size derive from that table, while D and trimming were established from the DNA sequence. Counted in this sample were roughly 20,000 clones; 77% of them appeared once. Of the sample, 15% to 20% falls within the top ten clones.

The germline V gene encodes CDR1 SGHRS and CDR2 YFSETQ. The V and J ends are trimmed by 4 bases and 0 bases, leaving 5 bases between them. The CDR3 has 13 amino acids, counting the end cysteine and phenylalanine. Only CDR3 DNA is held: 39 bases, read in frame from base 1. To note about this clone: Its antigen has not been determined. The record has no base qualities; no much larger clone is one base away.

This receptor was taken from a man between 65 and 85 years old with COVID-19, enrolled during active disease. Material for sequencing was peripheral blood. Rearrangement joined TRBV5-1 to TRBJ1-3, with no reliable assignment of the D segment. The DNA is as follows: TGCGCCAGCAGCGCGGACTCTGGAAACACCATATATTTT. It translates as CASSADSGNTIYF.